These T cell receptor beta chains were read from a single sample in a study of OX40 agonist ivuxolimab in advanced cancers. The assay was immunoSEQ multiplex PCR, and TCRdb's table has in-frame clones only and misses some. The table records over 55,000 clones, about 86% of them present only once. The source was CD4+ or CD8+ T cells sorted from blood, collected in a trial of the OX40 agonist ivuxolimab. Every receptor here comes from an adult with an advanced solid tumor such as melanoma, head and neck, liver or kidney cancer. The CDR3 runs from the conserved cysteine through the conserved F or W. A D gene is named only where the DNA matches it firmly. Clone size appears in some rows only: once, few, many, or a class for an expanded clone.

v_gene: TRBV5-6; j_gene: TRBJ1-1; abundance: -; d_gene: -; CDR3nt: TGTGCCAGCAGCTTGATAAACACTGAAGCTTTCTTT; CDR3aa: CASSLINTEAFF
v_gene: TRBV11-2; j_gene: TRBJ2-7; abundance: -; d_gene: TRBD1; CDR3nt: TGTGCCAGCAGCCCCGGGGGGACAGGGCCATACGAGCAGTACTTC; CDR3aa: CASSPGGTGPYEQYF
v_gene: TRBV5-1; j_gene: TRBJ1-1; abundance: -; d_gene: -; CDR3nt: TGCGCCAGCAGCTTACTGGGACAATCGAACACTGAAGCTTTCTTT; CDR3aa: CASSLLGQSNTEAFF
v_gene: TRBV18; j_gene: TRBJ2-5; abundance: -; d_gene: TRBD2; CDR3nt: TGTGCCAGCTCACCCTCTAGCGGGAGGGCCTATGGTGAGACCCAGTACTTC; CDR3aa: CASSPSSGRAYGETQYF
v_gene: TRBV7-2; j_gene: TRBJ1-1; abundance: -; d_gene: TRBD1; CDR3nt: TGTGCCAGCAGCCGCGGACAGGGGAACACTGAAGCTTTCTTT; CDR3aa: CASSRGQGNTEAFF
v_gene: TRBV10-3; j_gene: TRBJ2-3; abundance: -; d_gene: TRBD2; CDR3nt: TGTGCCATCAGGGCGGGGGGTGTCACAGATACGCAGTATTTT; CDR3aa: CAIRAGGVTDTQYF
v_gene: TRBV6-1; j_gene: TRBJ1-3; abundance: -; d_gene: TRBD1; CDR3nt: TGTGCCAGCAGTGAAAAGAGACAGGGACGCTCTGGAAACACCATATATTTT; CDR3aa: CASSEKRQGRSGNTIYF
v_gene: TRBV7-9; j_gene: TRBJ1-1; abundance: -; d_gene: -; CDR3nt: TGTGCCAGCAGCTTAGTACGGGATACTGAAGCTTTCTTT; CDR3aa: CASSLVRDTEAFF
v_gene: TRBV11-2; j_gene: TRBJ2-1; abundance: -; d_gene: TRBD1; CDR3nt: TGTGCCAGCAGCCCGTTGGGGGACAGGGGGCGAAATGAGCAGTTCTTC; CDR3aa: CASSPLGDRGRNEQFF
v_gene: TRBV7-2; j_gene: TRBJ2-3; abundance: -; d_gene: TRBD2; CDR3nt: TGTGCCAGCAGCTTAGTGGGGACTAGCGGGAGAGCTAGCACAGATACGCAGTATTTT; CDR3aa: CASSLVGTSGRASTDTQYF
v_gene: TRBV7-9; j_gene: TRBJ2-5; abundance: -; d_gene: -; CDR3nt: TGTGCCAGCAGCCTCACCTCAGGGGTGGGGGGGACCCAGTACTTC; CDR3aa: CASSLTSGVGGTQYF
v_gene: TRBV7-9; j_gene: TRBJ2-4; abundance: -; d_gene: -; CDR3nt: TGTGCCAGCAGCTTGGGGGCCAAAAACATTCAGTACTTC; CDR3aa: CASSLGAKNIQYF
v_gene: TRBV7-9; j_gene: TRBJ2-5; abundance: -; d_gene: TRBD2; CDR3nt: TGTGCCAGCAGCTTAGAGGGGTGGCGGGGGGGCCAAGAGACCCAGTACTTC; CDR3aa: CASSLEGWRGGQETQYF
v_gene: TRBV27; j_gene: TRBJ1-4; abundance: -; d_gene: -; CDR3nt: TGTGCCAGCAGTTCCCGAAGGGGGGGAACCTATGAAAAACTGTTTTTT; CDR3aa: CASSSRRGGTYEKLFF
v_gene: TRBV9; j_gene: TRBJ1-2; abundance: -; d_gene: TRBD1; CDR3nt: TGTGCCAGCAGCGCCGTAGTTTCACAGGGGGTTGGCTACACCTTC; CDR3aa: CASSAVVSQGVGYTF
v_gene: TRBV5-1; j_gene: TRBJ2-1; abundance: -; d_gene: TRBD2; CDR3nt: TGCGCCAGCAGCGTACTAGCGGGGGACTACAATGAGCAGTTCTTC; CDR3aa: CASSVLAGDYNEQFF
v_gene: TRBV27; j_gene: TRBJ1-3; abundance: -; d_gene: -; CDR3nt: TGTGCCAGCAGTCCCAGGGGCTCTGGAAACACCATATATTTT; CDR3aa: CASSPRGSGNTIYF
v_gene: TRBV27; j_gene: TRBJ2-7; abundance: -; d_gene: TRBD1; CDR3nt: TGTGCCAGCAGTGTTCCCGGGGGACAGGGGCTTTACGAGCAGTACTTC; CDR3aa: CASSVPGGQGLYEQYF
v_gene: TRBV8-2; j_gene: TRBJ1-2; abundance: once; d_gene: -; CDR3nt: TGTGGCAGTGACGTACGTATTCGGAGCGTCGACTATGGCTACACCTTC; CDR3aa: CGSDVRIRSVDYGYTF
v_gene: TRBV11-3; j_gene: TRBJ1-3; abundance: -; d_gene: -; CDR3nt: TGTGCCAGCAGCTTAGAGGGGCTCGGAAACACCATATATTTT; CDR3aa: CASSLEGLGNTIYF
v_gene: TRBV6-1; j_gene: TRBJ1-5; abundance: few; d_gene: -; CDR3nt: TGTGCCAGCAGTGGGGACCCAGCTCAGCCCCAGCATTTT; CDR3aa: CASSGDPAQPQHF
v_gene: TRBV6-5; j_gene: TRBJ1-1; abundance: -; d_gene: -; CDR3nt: TGTGCCAGCACCCAAAATCCCGTCAACACTGAAGCTTTCTTT; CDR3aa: CASTQNPVNTEAFF
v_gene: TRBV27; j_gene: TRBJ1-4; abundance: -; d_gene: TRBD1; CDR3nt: TGTGCCAGCAGTCCAAACAGGGGGTCTAATGAAAAACTGTTTTTT; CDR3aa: CASSPNRGSNEKLFF
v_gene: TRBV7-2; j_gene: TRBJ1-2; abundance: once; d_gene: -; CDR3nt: TGTGCCAGCAGCTTTCAGTCGAATAACTATGGCTACACCTTC; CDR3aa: CASSFQSNNYGYTF
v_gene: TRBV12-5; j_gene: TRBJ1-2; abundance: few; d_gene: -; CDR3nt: TGTGCTAGTGCCTTTTCGCATGGCTACACCTTC; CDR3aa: CASAFSHGYTF
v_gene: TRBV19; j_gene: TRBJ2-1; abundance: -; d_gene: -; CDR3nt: TGTGCCAGTAGTATAAGGGGGGCTCATTACAATGAGCAGTTCTTC; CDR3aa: CASSIRGAHYNEQFF
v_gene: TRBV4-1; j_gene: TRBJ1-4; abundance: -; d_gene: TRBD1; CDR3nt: TGCGCCAGCAGCACCCCCGGGACAGGGAATGAAAAACTGTTTTTT; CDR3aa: CASSTPGTGNEKLFF
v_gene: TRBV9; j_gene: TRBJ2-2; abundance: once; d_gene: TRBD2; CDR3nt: TGTGCCAGCAGCGCGACTTACTCCGGGACTAGCGGGGGGGCGAGAACCGGGGAGCTGTTTTTT; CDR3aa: CASSATYSGTSGGARTGELFF
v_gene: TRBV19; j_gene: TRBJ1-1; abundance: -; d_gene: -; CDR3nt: TGTGCCAGTAGTAGTGAATCGGTAGGGGAAAATGAAGCTTTCTTT; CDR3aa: CASSSESVGENEAFF
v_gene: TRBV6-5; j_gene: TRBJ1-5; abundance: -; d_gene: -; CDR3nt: TGTGCCATACGCCAGGGAAGAAGCAATCAGCCCCAGCATTTT; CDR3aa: CAIRQGRSNQPQHF
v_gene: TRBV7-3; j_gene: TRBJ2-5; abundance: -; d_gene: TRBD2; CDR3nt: TGTGCCAGCAGCTCCGGGACTAGCGGCCCCGAGGGGACCCAGTACTTC; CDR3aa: CASSSGTSGPEGTQYF
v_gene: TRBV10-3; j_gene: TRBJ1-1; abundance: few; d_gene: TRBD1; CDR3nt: TGTGCCATCAACAGGCAGGGGGCCAACACTGAAGCTTTCTTT; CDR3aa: CAINRQGANTEAFF
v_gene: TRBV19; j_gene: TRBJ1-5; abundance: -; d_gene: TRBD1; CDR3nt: TGTGCCGGGGGGACAGGGGGGAGTCAGCCCCAGCATTTT; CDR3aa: CAGGTGGSQPQHF
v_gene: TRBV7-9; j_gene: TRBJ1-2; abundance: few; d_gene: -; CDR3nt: TGTGCCAGCAGCTTATCAGGCTATGGCTACACCTTC; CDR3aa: CASSLSGYGYTF
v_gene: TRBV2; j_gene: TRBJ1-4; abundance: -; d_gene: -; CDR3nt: TGTGCCAGCAGTCGGAAGGCAGGGAATGAAAAACTGTTTTTT; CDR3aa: CASSRKAGNEKLFF
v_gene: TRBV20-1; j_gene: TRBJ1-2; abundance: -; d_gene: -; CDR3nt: TGCAGTGCTAGCATAATTGACTACACCTTC; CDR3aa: CSASIIDYTF
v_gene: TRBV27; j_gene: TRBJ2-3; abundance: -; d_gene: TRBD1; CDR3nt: TGTGCCAGCAGTTTAGAGGGGACAGTTCGAGATACGCAGTATTTT; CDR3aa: CASSLEGTVRDTQYF
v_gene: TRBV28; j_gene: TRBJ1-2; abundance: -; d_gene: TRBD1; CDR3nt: TGTGCCAGCAGCTCCCTCGGGACAGCGACATATGGCTACACCTTC; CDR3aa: CASSSLGTATYGYTF
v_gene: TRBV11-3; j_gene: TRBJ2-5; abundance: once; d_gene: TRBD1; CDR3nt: TGTGCCAGCAGCTTAGATCTTTCGGACAGGGGCGAGGAGACCCAGTACTTC; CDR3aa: CASSLDLSDRGEETQYF
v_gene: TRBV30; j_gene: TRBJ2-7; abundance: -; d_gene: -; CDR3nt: TGTGCCTGGAGGGATCCCCTCCTCTACTCCTACGAGCAGTACTTC; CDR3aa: CAWRDPLLYSYEQYF
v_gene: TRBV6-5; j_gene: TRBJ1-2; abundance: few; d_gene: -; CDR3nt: TGTGCCTGTTATTCGGTGGCCTATGGCTACACCTTC; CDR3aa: CACYSVAYGYTF
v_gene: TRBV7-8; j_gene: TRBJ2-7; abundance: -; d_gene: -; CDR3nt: TGTGCCAGCAGCCTAGCTGGGAGCTACTACGAGCAGTACTTC; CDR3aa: CASSLAGSYYEQYF
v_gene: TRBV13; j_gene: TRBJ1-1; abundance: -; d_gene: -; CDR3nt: TGTGCCAGCAGCCGACAGGTGAGGGAAGCTTTCTTT; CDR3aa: CASSRQVREAFF
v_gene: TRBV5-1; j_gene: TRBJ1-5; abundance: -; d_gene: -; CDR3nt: TGCGCCAGCAGCTTGTTGGGGGATTCTAATCAGCCCCAGCATTTT; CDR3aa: CASSLLGDSNQPQHF
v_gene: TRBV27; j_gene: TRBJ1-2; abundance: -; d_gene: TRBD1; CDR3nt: TGTGCCAGCAGGGATGGACAGGGGAGGATGAACTATGGCTACACCTTC; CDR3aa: CASRDGQGRMNYGYTF
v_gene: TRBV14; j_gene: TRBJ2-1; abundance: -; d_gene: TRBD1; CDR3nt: TGTGCCAGCAGCCAAGATATTAGGACAGGGAGGCAGTTCTTC; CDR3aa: CASSQDIRTGRQFF
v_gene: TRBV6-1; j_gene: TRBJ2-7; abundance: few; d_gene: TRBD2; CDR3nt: TGTGCCAGCAGTGAACTGTCTAGCGGGGCGAAGTACTTC; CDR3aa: CASSELSSGAKYF
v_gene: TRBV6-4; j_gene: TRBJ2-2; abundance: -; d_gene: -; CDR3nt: TGTGCCAGCAAAGGGAGTACGTACACCGGGGAGCTGTTTTTT; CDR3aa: CASKGSTYTGELFF
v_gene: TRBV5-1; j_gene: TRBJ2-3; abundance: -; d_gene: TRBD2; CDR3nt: TGCGCCAGCAGCTCTGCCGGCCTAGCGGGGGGACGCACAGATACGCAGTATTTT; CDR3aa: CASSSAGLAGGRTDTQYF
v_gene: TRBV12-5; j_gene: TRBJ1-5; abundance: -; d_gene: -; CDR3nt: TGTGCTAGTGGTTCCTGGGGGGAAGGCAATCAGCCCCAGCATTTT; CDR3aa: CASGSWGEGNQPQHF
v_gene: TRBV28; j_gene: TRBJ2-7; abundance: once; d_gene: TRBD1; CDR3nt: TGTGCCAGCATCGGTGGACAGGGGGTTCCTAACGAGCAGTACTTC; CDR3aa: CASIGGQGVPNEQYF